The 30 T cell receptor beta chains listed next were all sequenced from one sample in a study of OX40 agonist ivuxolimab in advanced cancers. Measured with immunoSEQ multiplex PCR; TCRdb has only the in-frame clones, and not every one. The top ten hold less than 7.5% of the sample, which has approximately 66,000 clones, 85% to 90% seen once. The sequenced sample was CD4+ or CD8+ T cells sorted from blood, obtained in a trial of the OX40 agonist ivuxolimab. The receptors shown here come from an adult with an advanced solid tumor such as melanoma, head and neck, liver or kidney cancer.

V usage is TRBV30 and J usage is TRBJ1-1; D uncertain. Trimming removed 3 bases from V and 0 bases from J, with 14 bases in between. In germline, CDR1 is GTSNPN, CDR2 SVGIG (reference sequence). CDR3 length equals 15 residues. The CDR3 sequence is CAWRSPGLLNTEAFF. As DNA, the CDR3 is TGTGCCTGGAGAAGCCCCGGGCTTCTGAACACTGAAGCTTTCTTT.

The CDR3 DNA is TGTGCCAGCAGCCGAGTCACAGATACGCAGTATTTT. This translates into CASSRVTDTQYF. This chain uses TRBV11-2 with TRBJ2-3; D uncertain. The CDR3 totals 12 residues. V lost 5 bases and J 2 bases, leaving 5 bases between the germline ends. CDR1 is SGHAT, CDR2 FQNNGV, per germline.

The chain recombines TRBV7-9 with TRBJ2-7, with D unclear. CDR1 is SEHNR, CDR2 FQNEAQ, per germline (reference sequence). There are 13 residues in the CDR3. Between the trimmed V and J ends, which lost 3 bases and 1 base, there was a span of 7 bases. The CDR3, as DNA: TGTGCCAGCAGCTTGTCAGAATCCTACGAGCAGTACTTC. It translates to CASSLSESYEQYF.

This clone was seen just once. The same CDR3 arises from other DNA sequences in this sample as well. This sequence joins TRBV27 and TRBJ2-5; 8 bases line up with TRBD2. The V and J ends lost 2 bases and 2 bases, in that order; junction bases with no gene match: 4. The CDR3 totals 15 residues. Per germline, CDR1 MNHEY and CDR2 SMNVEV (reference sequence). CDR3 sequence reads: CASSLSTSGQETQYF. CDR3 sequence (DNA): TGTGCCAGCAGTTTAAGTACTAGCGGACAAGAGACCCAGTACTTC.

The chain combines TRBV5-6 with TRBJ2-1, with a weak D call TRBD2 (6 bases). The CDR3 has 14 amino acids. V lost 5 bases and J 4 bases, leaving 13 bases between the germline ends. Germline CDR1 SGHDT, CDR2 YYEEEE. CDR3 region: CASSVGGVYNEQFF. The DNA for the CDR3 is TGTGCCAGCAGTGTGGGGGGAGTATACAATGAGCAGTTCTTC.

V usage is TRBV4-3 and J usage is TRBJ2-2; D is unresolved. The germline V gene has CDR1 LGHNA and CDR2 YSLEER. This CDR3 is 15 amino acids long. Trimming removed 0 bases at V and 4 bases at J, with 9 bases between. The CDR3 loop is CASSQDSPSTGELFF. CDR3 DNA sequence: TGCGCCAGCAGCCAAGACTCGCCAAGCACCGGGGAGCTGTTTTTT.

The chain combines TRBV5-6 with TRBJ2-1; no definite D call. Germline CDR1 SGHDT, CDR2 YYEEEE. The CDR3 covers 9 residues. The CDR3 is CAGNNEQFF. CDR3 DNA: TGTGCGGGGAACAATGAGCAGTTCTTC.

The chain links TRBV19 to TRBJ1-5; D is possibly TRBD1 (6 bases). CDR3 size: 15 residues. CDR1 and CDR2 (germline): LNHDA, SQIVND (reference sequence). Between the trimmed V and J ends, which lost 5 bases and 6 bases, there was a span of 17 bases. The CDR3 sequence: CASSPWAQGRQPQHF. The CDR3, as DNA: TGTGCCAGTAGTCCGTGGGCACAGGGACGTCAGCCCCAGCATTTT.

The rearrangement joins TRBV5-5 to TRBJ2-7; D not resolved. CDR3 length equals 14 residues. The V gene lost 1 base and the J gene lost 3 bases, with 11 bases spanning the gap. Germline values: CDR1 SGHKS, CDR2 YYEKEE (reference sequence). For the CDR3, the DNA is TGTGCCAGCAGCTTGCATCCGGATAGCTACGAGCAGTACTTC. Amino acids: CASSLHPDSYEQYF.

V usage is TRBV2 and J usage is TRBJ2-1; 10 bases match TRBD1. There are 13 residues in the CDR3. The trim removed 6 bases at V and 9 bases at J, leaving 5 bases unmatched. In germline, CDR1 is SNHLY, CDR2 FYNNEI. CDR3 in amino acids: CASRGTGDREQFF. CDR3 nucleotide sequence: TGTGCCAGCAGGGGGACAGGGGACCGTGAGCAGTTCTTC.

CDR3 nucleotides: TGTGCCAGCTCAGAGGTCGCCGGGGAGCTGTTTTTT. It is translated as CASSEVAGELFF. V and J are TRBV28 and TRBJ2-2; D is uncertain. V was cut by 8 bases and J by 6 bases, with 10 bases left in between. The CDR3 has 12 residues. Germline loops: CDR1 MDHEN, CDR2 SYDVKM.

The chain is built from TRBV4-1 and TRBJ2-3, with D tentatively TRBD1 or TRBD2 (5 bases each). Trimming took 3 bases from V and 0 from J, leaving 13 bases between them. Germline assignment: CDR1 MGHRA and CDR2 YSYEKL. The CDR3 is 16 residues long. The CDR3 bases are TGCGCCAGCAGCCAGGGGCCGGGACCTAGCACAGATACGCAGTATTTT. Encoded protein: CASSQGPGPSTDTQYF.

The chain couples TRBV28 to TRBJ2-2; the D gene is possibly TRBD2 (5 bases). This CDR3 has 13 amino acids. The V gene lost 3 bases and the J gene lost 6 bases, with 8 bases spanning the gap. The V gene's germline CDR1 is MDHEN and CDR2 SYDVKM. The CDR3: CASSFGLPGELFF. The CDR3 nucleotides are TGTGCCAGCAGTTTCGGACTGCCCGGGGAGCTGTTTTTT.

The genes are TRBV4-1 and TRBJ2-1; D ambiguous. The germline gives CDR1 MGHRA, CDR2 YSYEKL. V lost 1 base, J lost 7 bases, and 8 bases lay in between. This CDR3 spans 13 amino acids. Written as DNA, the CDR3 is TGCGCCAGCAGCCAAGCCCTAGGGAATGAGCAGTTCTTC. Translation: CASSQALGNEQFF.

The V and J genes are TRBV28 and TRBJ2-2; 10 bases match TRBD1. The CDR3 is 17 amino acids. Germline V gene sequence: CDR1 MDHEN, CDR2 SYDVKM. Losses at the gene ends were 5 bases for V and 6 bases for J; bases not matched to a gene: 12. The CDR3 bases are TGTGCCAGCAGTCCCCTCATGCCGGGACAGGGGCCCGGGGAGCTGTTTTTT. Translation: CASSPLMPGQGPGELFF.

This chain connects TRBV6-5 to TRBJ2-5; 9 bases match TRBD2. The J call may not be correct, given that the DNA end is closer to TRBJ2-7. The CDR3 extends over 15 amino acids. Germline assignment: CDR1 MNHEY and CDR2 SVGAGI. The CDR3 is CASSYETSGSYEQYF. CDR3 coding DNA: TGTGCCAGCAGTTACGAAACTAGCGGGTCCTACGAGCAGTACTTC.

V and J are TRBV27 and TRBJ1-1; no reliable D call. The CDR3 is 13 amino acids. The germline CDR1 and CDR2 sequences are MNHEY and SMNVEV (reference sequence). Trimming took off 4 bases at V and 5 bases at J, with 11 bases between the two ends. The CDR3 sequence is CASSSSSVTEAFF. The CDR3 nucleotides are TGTGCCAGCAGTTCCTCGTCCGTGACTGAAGCTTTCTTT.

The chain couples TRBV7-9 to TRBJ2-7; D unresolved. This CDR3 is built from 14 residues. CDR1 is SEHNR, CDR2 FQNEAQ, per germline (reference sequence). The V and J ends lost 1 base and 1 base respectively, with 8 bases between them. The CDR3 sequence: CASSLEVGSYEQYF. Written as DNA, the CDR3 is TGTGCCAGCAGCTTAGAGGTAGGATCCTACGAGCAGTACTTC.

The chain uses TRBV10-2 and TRBJ1-1; TRBD1 matches at 7 bases. The germline CDR1 and CDR2 sequences are WSHSY and SAAADI. The ends lost 0 bases at V and 7 bases at J; junction bases unmatched: 2. There are 13 residues in the CDR3. The CDR3 reads CASSESHRGEAFF. CDR3 coding DNA: TGCGCCAGCAGTGAGTCCCACAGGGGTGAAGCTTTCTTT.

Details on this clone: A read error is possible here, since a much larger clone lies one base away. Other DNA sequences within the sample encode an identical CDR3. J is TRBJ2-7 and V is TRBV6-5; D call uncertain. The V and J ends lost 0 bases and 5 bases respectively, with 2 bases between them. The CDR3 spans 11 residues. Per germline, CDR1 MNHEY and CDR2 SVGAGI. The CDR3 DNA follows: TGTGCCAGCAGTTACTCGGACGAGCAGTACTTC. Encoded protein: CASSYSDEQYF.

The V call is TRBV29-1, the J call TRBJ2-7, with 7 bases that match TRBD1. The ends lost 7 bases at V and 3 bases at J; junction bases unmatched: 9. The CDR3 loop spans 13 amino acids. Germline assignment: CDR1 SQVTM and CDR2 ANQGSEA. The CDR3, as DNA: TGCAGCGCTACCGGGACAGAATACTACGAGCAGTACTTC. Residues: CSATGTEYYEQYF.

The CDR3 DNA reads as TGTGCCAGCAGCTTCCGGGACAGGGCGACAGATACGCAGTATTTT. This codes for CASSFRDRATDTQYF. The J gene is TRBJ2-3, the V gene TRBV7-9, with 9 bases that match TRBD1. Germline trimming cut 3 bases from V and 3 bases from J; bases unmatched to any gene: 4. The germline CDR1 and CDR2 sequences are SEHNR and FQNEAQ (reference sequence). The CDR3 covers 15 residues.

The chain is built from TRBV18 and TRBJ1-5, with D possibly matching TRBD1 (6 bases). CDR1 and CDR2 from the germline V gene are KGHSH and LQKENI. Trimming removed 5 bases at V and 5 bases at J, with 16 bases between. CDR3 length: 15 residues. CDR3 nucleotides: TGTGCCAGCTCAGTCGATAGGACAGCCTATCAGCCCCAGCATTTT. This codes for CASSVDRTAYQPQHF. The complete variable domain, with remaining parts taken from reference TRBV18 and TRBJ1-5, reads NAGVMQNPRHLVRRRGQEARLRCSPMKGHSHVYWYRQLPEEGLKFMVYLQKENIIDESGMPKERFSAEFPKEGPSILRIQQVVRGDSAAYFCASSVDRTAYQPQHFGDGTRLSIL.

The CDR3 is CASSSGQEVYEQYF. In nucleotides, the CDR3 is TGTGCCAGCAGCTCGGGACAGGAAGTCTACGAGCAGTACTTC. The rearrangement joins TRBV13 to TRBJ2-7, with 8 bases lining up with TRBD1. CDR1 is PRHDT and CDR2 is FYEKMQ in the germline V gene (reference sequence). J was trimmed by 3 bases and V by 4 bases; bases with no gene match: 5. The CDR3 runs to 14 residues.

The CDR3 region has the DNA TGTGCCTGGACCGCCGTAGGGGTAAAAAACATTCAGTACTTC. Amino acids: CAWTAVGVKNIQYF. The chain is built from TRBV30 and TRBJ2-4; perhaps TRBD1 as D (5 bases). There are 14 residues in the CDR3. V lost 4 bases and J lost 4, with 14 bases in between. The germline CDR1 and CDR2 sequences are GTSNPN and SVGIG (reference sequence). The whole variable domain, remainder taken from reference TRBV30 and TRBJ2-4, is SQTIHQWPATLVQPVGSPLSLECTVEGTSNPNLYWYRQAAGRGLQLLFYSVGIGQISSEVPQNLSASRPQDRQFILSSKKLLLSDSGFYLCAWTAVGVKNIQYFGAGTRLSVL.

The V gene is TRBV6-5, the J gene TRBJ2-2, with TRBD1 identical over 8 bases. This CDR3 is built from 14 residues. The V and J ends lost 7 bases and 3 bases, in that order; junction bases with no gene match: 4. Germline loops: CDR1 MNHEY, CDR2 SVGAGI. The CDR3 bases are TGTGCCAGCACGGGGACAGGACACACCGGGGAGCTGTTTTTT. Translated: CASTGTGHTGELFF.

DNA for the CDR3: TGTGCCAGCAGCTTATTAGGGGAGACCTACGAGCAGTACTTC. Amino acids: CASSLLGETYEQYF. This rearrangement joins TRBV7-6 to TRBJ2-7, with D tentatively TRBD1 or TRBD2 (5 bases each). Germline values: CDR1 SGHVS, CDR2 FNYEAQ. The CDR3 extends over 14 amino acids. V was pared by 2 bases and J by 2 bases, with 10 bases between.

The CDR3: CASGDIQNIQYF. CDR3 in DNA: TGTGCCAGCGGAGACATACAAAACATTCAGTACTTC. J is TRBJ2-4 and V is TRBV27; D remains unclear. This CDR3 is 12 amino acids long. V lost 8 bases and J lost 5, with 10 bases in between. CDR1 and CDR2 from the germline V gene are MNHEY and SMNVEV (reference sequence).

This chain connects TRBV27 to TRBJ2-7; D ambiguous. The V end lost 7 bases, the J end lost 3 bases, and 7 bases lay between the germline ends. This CDR3 has 11 amino acids. Germline CDR1 MNHEY, CDR2 SMNVEV (reference sequence). The CDR3 region is CASKNSYEQYF. DNA for the CDR3: TGTGCCAGCAAGAATAGCTACGAGCAGTACTTC.

This clone has just a few counts. J is TRBJ1-3 and V is TRBV4-3; D gene unclear. The CDR3 is 18 amino acids. Between the trimmed V and J ends, which lost 1 base and 4 bases, there was a span of 20 bases. The germline gives CDR1 LGHNA, CDR2 YSLEER. CDR3 bases: TGCGCCAGCAGCCAAGGGTCCGTCGGCTTACGAGGAGGAAACACCATATATTTT. Amino acids: CASSQGSVGLRGGNTIYF.